This entry is about one T cell receptor beta chain. Its antigen is not yet known. No base quality values were provided; no much bigger clone lies one nucleotide off. The EasySep Human CD8+ T Cell Enrichment Kit was used on day 10 to isolate CD8+ T cells from every culture. The trim is 0 bases for V and 1 base for J, with a gap of 9 bases between the germline ends. Reading from cysteine to phenylalanine, the CDR3 counts 15 amino acids. CDR3 DNA only is kept here, 45 bases in frame from base 1. For CDR1 and CDR2, the germline V gene lists MNHEY and SVGAGI. The sample belongs to a study of CD8 T cell repertoires and HIV-1 epitope variants (dated by TCRdb to the early 2020s). Regarding the study in general: In separate culture wells, T cells were stimulated with each of twenty-five peptides that represented autologous and known Gag and Nef epitope variants. Control conditions included a CMV, EBV and flu peptide pool, the Ebola AY9 epitope as negative control, and a no-peptide well. The epitopes tested covered three Gag epitope families plus Nef HW9 and YT9. T cells were enriched using the EasySep Human T Cell Enrichment Kit and then co-cultured with an equal number of autologous T cell-negative cells acting as antigen-presenting cells. For 10 days the cultures were kept in IMDM with gentamicin, and on days 3 and 7 half of the media was changed with IL-2, IL-7 and IL-15 added. An aliquot of 1M T cells was saved as an uncultured baseline condition, separate from the approximately 75 T cell cultures. A total of about 87 T cell cultures were run, with each culture condition done in triplicate except for one peptide, which was done in duplicate.

Results the study describes overall, beyond this receptor: The assay identified only TCR beta chains and indicated proliferation in response to antigen, without indicating T cell function or cytokine profile. Five clonotypes recognized the Nef KF9 family and one the HW9 family, with no responses to the TAALDMSHF plasma variant. Roughly nine antigen-specific TCR beta clonotypes were identified, and six of them appeared cross-reactive for autologous or known escape epitope variants.

TCR beta CDR3 regions were sequenced at survey depth on the immunoSEQ platform. The QIAamp DNA micro kit was used to extract genomic DNA from every cultured and uncultured CD8+ T cell population. The original pipeline was this. Samples with fewer than 5,000 productive reads were excluded, resulting in the removal of about 6.5% of the 75 HIV peptide-stimulated cultures. Sequences were trimmed to CDR3 by a MANAFEST web app, and nonproductive sequences, CDR3s under 5 amino acids, and sequences not starting with C or ending with F/W were removed. Clonotypes were classified as antigen-specific only if expansion was observed in at least 2 of 3 replicates versus the no-peptide control at FDR 0.01, only within one epitope family. A specific clonotype also had to show a frequency at least fivefold higher than in wells stimulated with peptides from other epitope families. TCRdb limited this immuneACCESS table to in-frame rearrangements with V and J called. A share of clones is missing; checked studies link under half to unresolved V genes, and the rest is unexplained. V and J calls and clone size are those listed in that table; D and trimming were worked out from the DNA. The sample yields approximately 4,900 clones; roughly 65% were counted once. About 40% of the sample comes from the top ten.

What was sequenced was cultured CD8+ T cells derived from PBMCs. The chain joins TRBV6-5 to TRBJ1-1; too little of a D gene remains to name it. The sequence was collected from a male donor with HIV. The CDR3 loop reads CASSYSIGGNTEAFF. The DNA is TGTGCCAGCAGTTACTCGATCGGAGGGAACACTGAAGCTTTCTTT.